The 22 T cell receptor beta chains listed next were all sequenced from one sample in a study of shared T cell receptors in the human thymus. Only in-frame clones appear in the TCRdb table, and some are missing; sequencing was by immunoSEQ multiplex PCR. This repertoire shows 450,000 to 650,000 clones, more than 75% found once; its top ten account for approximately 0.013%. This sample also appeared in a second study, on human thymus T cells.

The sequenced sample consisted of thymocytes. The receptors here all came from a boy under three years old with a congenital heart defect.

V gene TRBV27 combines with J gene TRBJ2-7, with D possibly matching TRBD1 (5 bases). The CDR3 spans 13 residues. Germline lookup yields CDR1 MNHEY and CDR2 SMNVEV (reference sequence). V was clipped by 6 bases and J by 3 bases, with 12 bases between them. The CDR3 here is CASSPWQGYEQYF. As DNA, the CDR3 is TGTGCCAGCAGCCCCTGGCAGGGCTACGAGCAGTACTTC.

The chain uses TRBV18 and TRBJ1-5, with TRBD1 as a possible D gene (5 bases). CDR3 size: 16 residues. CDR1 is KGHSH, CDR2 LQKENI, per germline. V was pared by 6 bases and J by 1 base, with 16 bases between. CDR3 protein: CASSPQGGKSNQPQHF. DNA of the CDR3: TGTGCCAGCTCGCCTCAGGGAGGGAAGAGCAATCAGCCCCAGCATTTT. The full variable domain, with the rest looked up from reference TRBV18 and TRBJ1-5, is NAGVMQNPRHLVRRRGQEARLRCSPMKGHSHVYWYRQLPEEGLKFMVYLQKENIIDESGMPKERFSAEFPKEGPSILRIQQVVRGDSAAYFCASSPQGGKSNQPQHFGDGTRLSIL.

This chain joins TRBV5-1 and TRBJ2-3; 7 nucleotides line up with TRBD2. Germline assignment: CDR1 SGHRS and CDR2 YFSETQ. The CDR3 has 15 amino acids. Trimming cost V 1 base and J 0 bases; bases outside gene matches: 2. This CDR3 is CASSLSSGSTDTQYF. In DNA form, the CDR3 reads TGCGCCAGCAGCTTGTCTAGCGGCAGCACAGATACGCAGTATTTT.

The chain's CDR3 is CASGFGGAPREQYF. CDR3 in DNA: TGTGCCAGCGGGTTTGGGGGGGCGCCCCGCGAGCAGTACTTC. The chain links TRBV25-1 to TRBJ2-7, with TRBD2 as a possible D gene (7 bases). Per the germline V gene, CDR1 is MGHDK and CDR2 is SYGVNS. This CDR3 comprises 14 residues. Deletions cut 8 bases from V and 6 bases from J, with 20 bases between.

The chain uses TRBV27 and TRBJ2-4; D not resolved. The V and J ends lost 3 bases and 6 bases respectively, with 9 bases between them. The CDR3 runs to 13 residues. Germline CDR1 is MNHEY and CDR2 is SMNVEV (reference sequence). The CDR3 spells CASSLWPLNIQYF. DNA of the CDR3: TGTGCCAGCAGTTTGTGGCCGCTAAACATTCAGTACTTC.

The chain uses TRBV20-1 and TRBJ1-2, with D hard to call. The CDR3 sequence is 10 residues long. Germline CDR1 and CDR2: DFQATT and SNEGSKA (reference sequence). V lost 3 bases, J lost 8 bases, and 7 bases lay in between. The CDR3 loop is CSASEGGYTF. The CDR3 bases are TGCAGTGCTAGCGAGGGCGGCTACACCTTC.

The chain employs TRBV5-1 and TRBJ2-1; D is unresolved. With 1 base removed from V and 0 bases from J, the gap between germline ends came to 20 bases. Germline V gene sequence: CDR1 SGHRS, CDR2 YFSETQ. This CDR3 has 19 amino acids. CDR3 coding DNA: TGCGCCAGCAGCTTGCCCGTGGTCGAGCGCCCAAGCTCCTACAATGAGCAGTTCTTC. Its translation: CASSLPVVERPSSYNEQFF.

The rearrangement joins TRBV19 to TRBJ2-7, with TRBD1 matching 7 bases. J lost 0 bases, V lost 1 base, and 6 bases had no gene match. This CDR3 region has 16 residues. The V gene's germline CDR1 is LNHDA and CDR2 SQIVND (reference sequence). The CDR3 region is CASSIGGQVPSYEQYF. The CDR3 DNA reads TGTGCCAGTAGTATAGGTGGACAGGTGCCCTCCTACGAGCAGTACTTC.

This chain uses TRBV5-6 with TRBJ2-1, with a possible D match to TRBD2 (5 bases). V shed 0 bases and J shed 5 bases, with 9 bases lying between them. Germline values: CDR1 SGHDT, CDR2 YYEEEE. There are 14 residues in the CDR3. CDR3 protein: CASSLGLSHNEQFF. CDR3 sequence (DNA): TGTGCCAGCAGCTTGGGACTATCCCACAATGAGCAGTTCTTC.

The table lists this clone with a few counts. The chain couples TRBV29-1 to TRBJ1-2; TRBD1 might be the D (5 bases). This CDR3 region has 12 residues. Trimming left V 7 bases short and J 1 base short, with 10 bases between. Looked up from germline, CDR1 is SQVTM and CDR2 is ANQGSEA. CDR3 nucleotides: TGCAGCGGTTTAGGGGATAACTATGGCTACACCTTC. Protein: CSGLGDNYGYTF.

The chain uses TRBV19 and TRBJ1-4; possible D gene TRBD1, 6 bases. The CDR3 extends over 14 amino acids. The V gene lost 4 bases and the J gene lost 8 bases, with 14 bases spanning the gap. Per the germline V gene, CDR1 is LNHDA and CDR2 is SQIVND (reference sequence). The CDR3 bases are TGTGCCAGTAGTAAAGGGACAAGGGGGGAAAAACTGTTTTTT. Translating it yields CASSKGTRGEKLFF.

The chain is built from TRBV19 and TRBJ1-1; 7 nucleotides align to TRBD1. The germline V gene encodes CDR1 LNHDA and CDR2 SQIVND (reference sequence). V was clipped by 7 bases and J by 5 bases; unmatched bases: 7. This CDR3 region has 13 residues. The CDR3 loop reads CASIRQGLTEAFF. CDR3 nucleotide sequence: TGTGCCAGTATCCGACAGGGATTAACTGAAGCTTTCTTT.

The chain employs TRBV27 and TRBJ1-1; 7 bases line up with TRBD1. CDR3 length: 16 residues. Germline values: CDR1 MNHEY, CDR2 SMNVEV (reference sequence). V trimming: 5 bases; J trimming: 11 bases; junction bases outside the gene matches: 20. The CDR3 is CASSPAKPHTGEKAFF. The CDR3 nucleotides are TGTGCCAGCAGTCCCGCGAAACCGCACACAGGGGAGAAGGCTTTCTTT.

This clone appeared once. V and J are TRBV7-7 and TRBJ2-5; the match to TRBD2 covers 12 bases. This CDR3 is 19 amino acids long. Germline CDR1 is SSHAT and CDR2 is FNYEAQ (reference sequence). V lost 7 bases, J lost 0 bases, and 15 bases stayed unmatched. Here the CDR3 DNA reads TGTGCCAGCATCCCTTTCCGGACTAGCGGGACCACGTACCAAGAGACCCAGTACTTC. Translated: CASIPFRTSGTTYQETQYF.

This chain connects TRBV11-2 to TRBJ2-7; perhaps TRBD1 as D (5 bases). Between the trimmed V and J ends, which lost 0 bases and 4 bases, there was a span of 16 bases. This CDR3 has 16 amino acids. CDR1 and CDR2 (germline): SGHAT, FQNNGV. The CDR3 DNA sequence: TGTGCCAGCAGCTTAGAGTGGGGCTTGGATCCTTACGAGCAGTACTTC. Protein sequence: CASSLEWGLDPYEQYF. Full variable domain (rest looked up from reference TRBV11-2 and TRBJ2-7): EAGVAQSPRYKIIEKRQSVAFWCNPISGHATLYWYQQILGQGPKLLIQFQNNGVVDDSQLPKDRFSAERLKGVDSTLKIQPAKLEDSAVYLCASSLEWGLDPYEQYFGPGTRLTVT.

This clone was seen once. The chain recombines TRBV7-9 with TRBJ2-7; 7 bases map to TRBD1. From germline, CDR1 is SEHNR and CDR2 FQNEAQ (reference sequence). V dropped 5 bases and J dropped 4; count of bases not matched to a gene: 8. This CDR3 contains 14 residues. The CDR3 nucleotides are TGTGCCAGCAGCCTTGGGACAGTAGGGTACGAGCAGTACTTC. Its protein product is CASSLGTVGYEQYF.

The V and J genes are TRBV4-3 and TRBJ2-7; TRBD1 is a possible D gene (5 bases). This CDR3 comprises 18 residues. Trimming cost V 1 base and J 5 bases, with 24 bases left between them. From germline, CDR1 is LGHNA and CDR2 YSLEER. The CDR3 region has the DNA TGCGCCAGCAGCCAAGCCATACAACAGGTTGAAAGTGTCCACGAGCAGTACTTC. The encoded protein is CASSQAIQQVESVHEQYF.

This rearrangement joins TRBV27 to TRBJ1-5; tentatively, D is TRBD1 (5 bases). The CDR3 is 15 amino acids. Germline V gene lookup returns CDR1 MNHEY and CDR2 SMNVEV (reference sequence). Trimming took 4 bases from V and 0 from J, leaving 10 bases between them. The CDR3: CASSSGPYSNQPQHF. In DNA form, the CDR3 reads TGTGCCAGCAGTTCAGGGCCCTATAGCAATCAGCCCCAGCATTTT.

The chain carries TRBV5-6 and TRBJ2-4; D not resolved. CDR3 length: 14 residues. Trimming cost V 1 base and J 7 bases, with 12 bases left between them. The germline V gene has CDR1 SGHDT and CDR2 YYEEEE. CDR3 protein: CASSLFWAWNIQYF. CDR3 bases: TGTGCCAGCAGCTTGTTCTGGGCTTGGAACATTCAGTACTTC.

The chain joins TRBV5-4 to TRBJ2-1, with TRBD2 matching 14 bases. CDR1 is SGHNT and CDR2 is YYREEE in the germline V gene (reference sequence). CDR3 length: 16 amino acids. V dropped 3 bases and J dropped 10; count of bases not matched to a gene: 9. CDR3 sequence: CASSSIGTSGSLEQFF. The CDR3, as DNA: TGTGCCAGCAGCTCGATCGGGACTAGCGGGAGCCTGGAGCAGTTCTTC. Together with reference TRBV5-4 and TRBJ2-1, the CDR3 gives the full variable domain: ETGVTQSPTHLIKTRGQQVTLRCSSQSGHNTVSWYQQALGQGPQFIFQYYREEENGRGNFPPRFSGLQFPNYSSELNVNALELDDSALYLCASSSIGTSGSLEQFFGPGTRLTVL.

The chain recombines TRBV11-2 with TRBJ2-2; TRBD2 matches at 14 bases. The CDR3 has 18 residues. V was clipped by 5 bases and J by 5 bases; unmatched bases: 10. The germline CDR1 and CDR2 sequences are SGHAT and FQNNGV. CDR3 in amino acids: CASSPKGTSGSGTGELFF. In DNA form, the CDR3 reads TGTGCCAGCAGCCCAAAGGGGACTAGCGGGAGTGGTACCGGGGAGCTGTTTTTT.

The chain carries TRBV5-1 and TRBJ2-1, with D tentatively TRBD1 (6 bases). Deletions cut 5 bases from V and 9 bases from J, with 15 bases between. The CDR3 spans 13 residues. The germline V gene has CDR1 SGHRS and CDR2 YFSETQ. In nucleotides, the CDR3 is TGCGCCAGCAGGCCAGACAGGAGAGGTGAGCAGTTCTTC. Protein product: CASRPDRRGEQFF. Looking up the rest from reference TRBV5-1 and TRBJ2-1 gives the full variable domain: KAGVTQTPRYLIKTRGQQVTLSCSPISGHRSVSWYQQTPGQGLQFLFEYFSETQRNKGNFPGRFSGRQFSNSRSEMNVSTLELGDSALYLCASRPDRRGEQFFGPGTRLTVL.